A few counts support the clone carrying this T cell receptor (beta chain). The antigen is not known. The data are from a study of T cells in Graves' hyperthyroidism and ophthalmopathy. Study-wide results and limits: The model identified upcoming ophthalmopathy a median roughly 6 months ahead of onset. By a 13 V-J model, ophthalmopathy was set apart from stable hyperthyroidism.

Fresh 10 ml peripheral blood yielded PBMCs. V lost 4 bases to trimming and J lost 4 bases; unmatched junction nucleotides: 14. Germline CDR1 is KGHDR and CDR2 is SFDVKD. The CDR3 has 17 residues. RNA transcripts served as the template for amplifying TCR beta CDR3 regions. Initially, a first-round RT-PCR of the TCR CDR3 employed the HTBI primer set. TCRdb re-analysed the multiplex PCR reads in MiXCR, keeping a single row per CDR3 protein. The sample holds more than 550,000 distinct CDR3 sequences, roughly 17% seen once. This receptor was taken from a man over 45 with Graves' hyperthyroidism. Sequencing was carried out using blood. The J gene is TRBJ1-2, the V gene TRBV24-1; TRBD1 agrees at 7 bases. As DNA, the CDR3 is TGTGCCACCAGTGACAGCACATGGACAGGTACCAGCTATGGCTACACCTTC. Protein: CATSDSTWTGTSYGYTF.